Given below is one T cell receptor (beta chain) in context. This sample is part of a study of blood T cell repertoires in COVID-19. Per the original data handling: From reference gene primer amplification, estimates of nucleated cell counts were derived. The table came from immunoSEQ multiplex PCR; TCRdb's copy has only in-frame clones and leaves some out. V, J and clone size are those of that table, while D and trimming were read from the DNA. Of around 13,000 clones in the sample, around 90% were seen once. The CDR3 is 16 residues long. Germline-derived CDR1 and CDR2 are MDHEN and SYDVKM. Between the trimmed V and J ends, which lost 2 bases and 2 bases, there was a span of 16 bases.

This receptor was obtained from a woman in her seventies with active COVID-19. The gene calls are TRBV28 and TRBJ2-7; TRBD2 is a possible D gene (5 bases). The sample consisted of peripheral blood. The CDR3 protein is CASSLTRAPSTYEQYF. DNA of the CDR3: TGTGCCAGCAGTTTAACGAGGGCGCCTTCTACCTACGAGCAGTACTTC.